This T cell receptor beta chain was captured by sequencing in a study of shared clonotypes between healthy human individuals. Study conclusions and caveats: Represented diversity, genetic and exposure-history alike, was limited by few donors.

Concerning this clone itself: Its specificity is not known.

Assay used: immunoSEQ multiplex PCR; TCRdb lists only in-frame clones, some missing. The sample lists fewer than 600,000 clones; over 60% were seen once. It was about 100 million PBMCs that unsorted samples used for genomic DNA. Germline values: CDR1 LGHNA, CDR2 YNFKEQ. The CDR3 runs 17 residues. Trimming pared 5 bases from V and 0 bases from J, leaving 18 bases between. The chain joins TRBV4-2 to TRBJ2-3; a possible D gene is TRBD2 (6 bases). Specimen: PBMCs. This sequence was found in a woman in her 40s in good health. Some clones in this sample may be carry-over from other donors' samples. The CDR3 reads CASSKRSSGPSTDTQYF. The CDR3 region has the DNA TGTGCCAGCAGCAAAAGGAGTAGCGGCCCCAGCACAGATACGCAGTATTTT.